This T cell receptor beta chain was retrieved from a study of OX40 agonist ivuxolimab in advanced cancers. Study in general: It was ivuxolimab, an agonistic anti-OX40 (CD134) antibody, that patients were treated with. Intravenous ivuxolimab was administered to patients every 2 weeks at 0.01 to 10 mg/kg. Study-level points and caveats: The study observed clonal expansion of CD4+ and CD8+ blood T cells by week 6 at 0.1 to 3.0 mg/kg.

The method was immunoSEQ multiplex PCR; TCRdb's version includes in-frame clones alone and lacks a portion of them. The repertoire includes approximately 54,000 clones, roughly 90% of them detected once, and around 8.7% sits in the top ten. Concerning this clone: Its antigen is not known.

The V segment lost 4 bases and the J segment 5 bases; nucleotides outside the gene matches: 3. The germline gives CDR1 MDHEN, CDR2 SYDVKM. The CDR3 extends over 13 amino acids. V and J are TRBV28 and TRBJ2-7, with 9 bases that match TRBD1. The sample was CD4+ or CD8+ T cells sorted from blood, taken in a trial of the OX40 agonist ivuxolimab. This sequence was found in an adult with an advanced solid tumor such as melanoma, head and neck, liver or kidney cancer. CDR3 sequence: CASSSQGADEQYF. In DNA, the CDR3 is TGTGCCAGCAGTTCACAGGGGGCTGACGAGCAGTACTTC.